Below, 22 T cell receptor beta chains from the same sample are listed, as sequenced in a study of tumor-infiltrating lymphocytes in primary liver carcinoma. Co-extraction of RNA and DNA was performed on about 20-33 mg of unsorted bulk tissue. A primer matching the constant region was used to make TCR beta cDNA from 500 ng of total RNA. Slightly modified ARM-PCR, run as three nested multiplex PCR rounds, produced the TCR beta libraries. The first two PCR rounds used TRBV1-TRBV30 primers with a Cbeta primer, about 9 cycles each. TCRdb reanalysed the multiplex PCR reads using MiXCR and keeps one entry per CDR3 protein. The data show just under 55,000 distinct CDR3 sequences, with over 65% seen just once and under 30% held by the top ten. The sequenced sample was liver tumor tissue from sampling region 2. The subset here: tumor region T2, inferior pole. These receptors were taken from a man between 40 and 49 years old with primary liver carcinoma and hepatitis B virus infection.

Turning to this clonotype: A read error may produce the germline difference seen at one junction end. The V call is TRBV14, the J call TRBJ2-3; a possible D gene is TRBD2 (6 bases). Germline lookup yields CDR1 SGHDN and CDR2 FVKESK. This CDR3 is 16 amino acids long. The CDR3 spells CARSHRTGWGADTQYF. The CDR3 coding sequence is TGTGCCCGCAGCCACCGGACGGGCTGGGGGGCAGATACGCAGTATTTT.

This clonotype was detected only once. The chain recombines TRBV29-1 with TRBJ2-1, with 11 bases lining up with TRBD1. CDR3 length: 13 residues. In germline, CDR1 is SQVTM, CDR2 ANQGSEA. The CDR3 is CGLPGQGVDEQFF. The CDR3 region has the DNA TGCGGATTGCCGGGACAGGGGGTGGATGAGCAGTTCTTC.

Comment on this clonotype: A much bigger clone sits one base away, suggesting this may be a read error. The gene calls are TRBV7-9 and TRBJ1-3; 8 bases map to TRBD1. The CDR3 is 15 residues long. In germline, CDR1 is SEHNR, CDR2 FQNEAQ (reference sequence). Germline trimming cut 7 bases from V and 3 bases from J; bases unmatched to any gene: 8. The CDR3, as DNA: TGTGCCAGCAACCCGACAGGGGCGTTTGGAAACACCATATATTTT. Amino acid sequence: CASNPTGAFGNTIYF.

This clonotype was picked up many times. The chain links TRBV19 to TRBJ1-1; D is undetermined. Germline loops: CDR1 LNHDA, CDR2 SQIVND (reference sequence). The V gene lost 6 bases and the J gene lost 0 bases, with 14 bases spanning the gap. The CDR3 is made up of 15 amino acids. Here the CDR3 reads CASRTYETMNTEAFF. In nucleotides, the CDR3 is TGTGCCAGTAGAACATACGAGACCATGAACACTGAAGCTTTCTTT.

This clonotype was seen only a few times. This chain joins TRBV18 and TRBJ2-7; tentative D call: TRBD1 (6 bases). The CDR3 loop spans 12 amino acids. V shed 3 bases and J shed 5 bases, with 8 bases lying between them. Per germline, CDR1 KGHSH and CDR2 LQKENI. The CDR3: CASSPGAHEQYF. DNA for the CDR3: TGTGCCAGCTCACCGGGGGCCCACGAGCAGTACTTC. Supplemented by reference TRBV18 and TRBJ2-7, the full variable domain reads NAGVMQNPRHLVRRRGQEARLRCSPMKGHSHVYWYRQLPEEGLKFMVYLQKENIIDESGMPKERFSAEFPKEGPSILRIQQVVRGDSAAYFCASSPGAHEQYFGPGTRLTVT.

This clonotype was detected only once. Compared with germline, one end of the junction differs, possibly owing to a read error. The chain uses TRBV29-1 and TRBJ2-5; D not resolved. The CDR3 has 14 residues. Per the germline V gene, CDR1 is SQVTM and CDR2 is ANQGSEA. This CDR3 is CSLEDRQRAETQYF. The CDR3 DNA is TGCAGCCTTGAAGATCGGCAAAGGGCGGAGACCCAGTACTTT.

This clonotype was recorded only once. This rearrangement joins TRBV6-1 to TRBJ2-1; 12 bases align to TRBD2. The CDR3 runs to 18 residues. V shed 3 bases, J shed 8 bases, and the junction held 14 bases outside the gene matches. Per germline, CDR1 MNHNS and CDR2 SASEGT. CDR3 nucleotides: TGTGCCAGCAGTGAGTTGGTGACTAGCGGGAGTTTCAGGTATGAGCAGTTCTTC. Translating gives CASSELVTSGSFRYEQFF.

The chain uses TRBV28 and TRBJ2-1, with D perhaps TRBD2 (6 bases). V lost 6 bases and J lost 3, with 18 bases in between. The CDR3 covers 16 residues. Germline CDR1 and CDR2: MDHEN and SYDVKM. CDR3: CASRRTAGTYYNEQFF. The DNA for the CDR3 is TGTGCCAGCAGACGCACTGCCGGGACTTACTACAATGAGCAGTTCTTC.

In the case of this clonotype: An end of the junction differs from the germline gene, which may be a read error. V is TRBV11-2 and J is TRBJ2-5; maybe TRBD2 (6 bases). CDR1 and CDR2 from the germline V gene are SGHAT and FQNNGV. The CDR3 extends over 16 amino acids. The CDR3 DNA reads TGTGCCAGCAGATTTCGGGACTCGGCCAACCAGGAGACCCAGTACTTC. This gives the protein CASRFRDSANQETQYF. The variable domain in full, completed from reference TRBV11-2 and TRBJ2-5, reads EAGVAQSPRYKIIEKRQSVAFWCNPISGHATLYWYQQILGQGPKLLIQFQNNGVVDDSQLPKDRFSAERLKGVDSTLKIQPAKLEDSAVYLCASRFRDSANQETQYFGPGTRLLVL.

The genes are TRBV11-2 and TRBJ1-4, with D hard to call. This CDR3 region has 14 residues. CDR1 and CDR2 from the germline V gene are SGHAT and FQNNGV. The germline V and J ends were trimmed by 0 bases and 14 bases, with 16 bases remaining between them. CDR3 amino acids: CASSLEVGEDKLFF. In DNA, the CDR3 is TGTGCCAGCAGCTTAGAGGTTGGGGAGGATAAGCTGTTTTTT.

The J gene is TRBJ1-5, the V gene TRBV11-2; D remains ambiguous. CDR3 length equals 14 residues. Trimming shortened V by 6 bases and J by 11 bases, and 20 bases separated the two germline ends. Germline V gives CDR1 SGHAT, CDR2 FQNNGV. The CDR3 reads CASSTGLFPESQHF. CDR3 coding DNA: TGTGCCAGCAGTACCGGACTGTTTCCCGAGTCCCAGCATTTT.

Points on this clonotype: The CDR3 ends on some other residue instead of the conserved phenylalanine or tryptophan, so this is likely a read error. This chain joins TRBV4-1 and TRBJ1-2, with TRBD1 matching over 7 bases. Germline CDR1 reads MGHRA; CDR2 reads YSYEKL. The CDR3 is 16 amino acids. The CDR3 here is CAISQVEGAGYYGYTV. The DNA for the CDR3 is TGCGCCATCAGCCAAGTGGAGGGGGCAGGATACTATGGCTACACCGTC.

This clonotype was detected a few times. This chain links TRBV2 with TRBJ2-5; 13 bases fit TRBD2. This CDR3 is 16 amino acids long. V trimming: 6 bases; J trimming: 2 bases; junction bases outside the gene matches: 6. Germline V gene data show CDR1 as SNHLY and CDR2 as FYNNEI. The chain's CDR3 is CASSAGTSGKQETQYF. CDR3 nucleotide sequence: TGTGCCAGCAGCGCCGGGACTAGCGGGAAACAAGAGACCCAGTACTTC.

In the case of this clonotype: A junction end diverges from the germline sequence, so it may reflect a read error. The chain couples TRBV12-3 or TRBV12-4 to TRBJ2-7; D tentatively reads TRBD1 or TRBD2 (6 bases each). The CDR3 covers 15 residues. The CDR3 sequence is CAGRARGGGKYEQYF. CDR3 coding DNA: TGTGCCGGCAGGGCACGAGGAGGGGGGAAATACGAGCAGTACTTC.

About this clonotype: A much larger clonotype is one base distant, so this may be a read error. The chain recombines TRBV28 with TRBJ1-5, with D unresolved. This CDR3 is built from 15 residues. Per germline, CDR1 MDHEN and CDR2 SYDVKM. The CDR3: CTSSTGIASNQPQHF. CDR3 coding DNA: TGTACCAGCAGCACCGGGATCGCTAGCAATCAGCCCCAGCATTTT.

V usage is TRBV11-2 and J usage is TRBJ1-4, with D maybe TRBD1 (6 bases). The CDR3 sequence is 16 residues long. Per the germline V gene, CDR1 is SGHAT and CDR2 is FQNNGV. Trimming took off 3 bases at V and 11 bases at J, with 22 bases between the two ends. CDR3 protein: CASSLDSGSGAWKLFF. The CDR3 nucleotides read TGTGCCAGCAGCTTGGACAGTGGTTCGGGTGCATGGAAACTGTTTTTT.

A word on this clonotype: The conserved closing phenylalanine or tryptophan is absent in this CDR3, likely reflecting a read error. Because the CDR3's place on the DNA is in doubt, the DNA is left out and the CDR3 is given as listed by TCRdb. The chain recombines TRBV2 with TRBJ2-2; TRBD1, the table's D call, lacks a check against the DNA. The CDR3 spans 17 amino acids, including both terminal residues. Germline V lookup: CDR1 SNHLY, CDR2 FYNNEI. CDR3 region: CASRVRDRGTNAGEQFL.

Notes on this clonotype: The junction and the germline gene differ at one end; a read error may be behind it. The genes are TRBV29-1 and TRBJ2-1; weak D call: TRBD2 (5 bases). The CDR3 length is 13 residues. Germline V gene sequence: CDR1 SQVTM, CDR2 ANQGSEA. DNA of the CDR3: TGCAGCATTGAAGAGACTATTGGCAATGAGCAGTTCTTC. This encodes CSIEETIGNEQFF.

The chain employs TRBV6-1 and TRBJ2-7; D is possibly TRBD2 (5 bases). V shed 7 bases and J shed 0 bases, with 13 bases lying between them. Germline CDR1 is MNHNS and CDR2 is SASEGT. The CDR3 contains 14 residues. The CDR3: CASNPGITSYEQYF. Here the CDR3 DNA reads TGTGCCAGCAACCCCGGGATAACCTCCTACGAGCAGTACTTC.

This clonotype is large by share. The chain couples TRBV11-2 to TRBJ1-6, with 8 bases lining up with TRBD1. CDR3 length: 14 residues. The germline V gene encodes CDR1 SGHAT and CDR2 FQNNGV. J gave up 7 bases and V 2 bases, and 1 base lay outside the gene matches. CDR3 protein: CASSLQGANSPLHF. In DNA, the CDR3 is TGTGCCAGCAGCTTACAGGGGGCGAATTCACCCCTCCACTTT.

The chain carries TRBV20-1 and TRBJ1-5, with D maybe TRBD1 (6 bases). The germline V gene has CDR1 DFQATT and CDR2 SNEGSKA (reference sequence). The length of the CDR3 is 12 residues. Deletions cut 5 bases from V and 11 bases from J, with 16 bases between. CDR3 sequence: CSASDSTKTQHF. CDR3 in DNA: TGCAGTGCTTCGGACAGTACCAAAACCCAGCATTTT.

On this clonotype itself: At one end, the junction sequence differs from germline, possibly due to a read error. This chain uses TRBV12-3 or TRBV12-4 with TRBJ2-3, with 8 bases that match TRBD2. The CDR3 runs to 16 residues. As DNA, the CDR3 is TGTGCCGGCAGCTCCCTAAGCGGGAGCGCTACAGATACGCAGTATTTT. Translating it yields CAGSSLSGSATDTQYF.